Detailed here is one TCR beta chain. These data come from a study of T cell responses to AZD1222 COVID-19 vaccine. Measured with immunoSEQ multiplex PCR; TCRdb has only the in-frame clones, and not every one. This table has approximately 100,000 clones, roughly 88% appearing once. CDR1 and CDR2 from the germline V gene are SGHRS and YFSETQ. J lost 4 bases, V lost 4 bases, and 17 bases had no gene match. The CDR3 contains 20 residues. V is TRBV5-1 and J is TRBJ2-1; 13 bases map to TRBD2. The sequencing here drew on peripheral blood, taken on day 0 of MenACWY control vaccination. The clonotype originates from an adult in good health. CDR3: CASSPRTSGRAANPYNEQFF. The CDR3 region has the DNA TGCGCCAGCAGCCCCCGGACTAGCGGGAGAGCCGCCAATCCTTACAATGAGCAGTTCTTC.